The present T cell receptor (beta chain) was sequenced within a study of shared clonotypes between healthy human individuals. Naive CD8 cells were CD45RO-negative, positively selected for CCR7, excluding terminally differentiated effector memory CD45RA+ cells. As concerns this clone: Its antigen is not identified.

Overall study findings and caveats: Blood was the only sampled material, and tissue repertoires likely differ. What naive subsets generally showed was a larger estimated richness than memory subsets showed.

The CDR3 sequence is 13 residues long. V lost 0 bases, J lost 7 bases, and 11 bases lay in between. Germline V gene data show CDR1 as SGDLS and CDR2 as YYNGEE. Sequencing used immunoSEQ multiplex PCR; TCRdb keeps in-frame clones, though not all of them. The data hold about 650,000 clones, with less than 97% observed a single time. The chain employs TRBV9 and TRBJ2-7, with unresolved D. The clonotype originates from a woman in her twenties or thirties in good health. The specimen was naive CD8+ T cells sorted from blood. CDR3 in amino acids: CASSVADLGEQYF. In DNA form, the CDR3 reads TGTGCCAGCAGCGTAGCTGACCTCGGGGAGCAGTACTTC.